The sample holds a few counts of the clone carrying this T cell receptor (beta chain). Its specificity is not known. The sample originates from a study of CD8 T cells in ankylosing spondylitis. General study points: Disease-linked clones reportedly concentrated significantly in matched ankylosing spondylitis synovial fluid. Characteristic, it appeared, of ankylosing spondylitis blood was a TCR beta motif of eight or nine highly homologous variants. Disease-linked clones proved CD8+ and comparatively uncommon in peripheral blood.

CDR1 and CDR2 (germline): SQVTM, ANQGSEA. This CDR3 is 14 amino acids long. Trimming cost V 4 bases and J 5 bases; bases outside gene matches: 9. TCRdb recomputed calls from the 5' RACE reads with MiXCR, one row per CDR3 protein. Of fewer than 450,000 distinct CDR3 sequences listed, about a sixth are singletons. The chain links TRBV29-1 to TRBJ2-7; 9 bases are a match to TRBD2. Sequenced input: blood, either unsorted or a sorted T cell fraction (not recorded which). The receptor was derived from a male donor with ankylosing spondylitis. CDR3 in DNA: TGCAGCGTTGTACCTAGCGGGGTTCAAAACGAGCAGTACTTC. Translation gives CSVVPSGVQNEQYF.